A single sample is the source of the 2 T cell receptor beta chains below, sequenced in a study of early T cells in non-severe SARS-CoV-2 infection. TCRdb called the 5' RACE reads again in MiXCR, with one record for every CDR3 protein. This table has about 56,000 distinct CDR3 sequences, roughly 10% appearing once. Sequencing used whole blood. The source is an adult who was a healthcare worker with PCR-confirmed SARS-CoV-2 infection or an uninfected control (not recorded which).

This clonotype was seen more than once but under ten times. The chain joins TRBV19 to TRBJ1-2; TRBD1 is a possible D gene (5 bases). Germline CDR1 LNHDA, CDR2 SQIVND (reference sequence). This CDR3 comprises 13 residues. V lost 5 bases and J 9 bases, leaving 16 bases between the germline ends. CDR3 sequence reads: CASSSFGTRSYTF. In DNA form, the CDR3 reads TGTGCCAGTAGTTCGTTCGGGACCCGGAGCTACACCTTC.

A remark on this clonotype: A much larger clone is a single base away; this may be a read error. This chain links TRBV28 with TRBJ2-7, with D possibly being TRBD2 (6 bases). This CDR3 is 14 amino acids long. Germline V gene sequence: CDR1 MDHEN, CDR2 SYDVKM. In nucleotides, the CDR3 is TGTGCCAGCAGTTTAGCGGGGAGCTCCTACGAGCTGTACTTC. Translation gives CASSLAGSSYELYF.